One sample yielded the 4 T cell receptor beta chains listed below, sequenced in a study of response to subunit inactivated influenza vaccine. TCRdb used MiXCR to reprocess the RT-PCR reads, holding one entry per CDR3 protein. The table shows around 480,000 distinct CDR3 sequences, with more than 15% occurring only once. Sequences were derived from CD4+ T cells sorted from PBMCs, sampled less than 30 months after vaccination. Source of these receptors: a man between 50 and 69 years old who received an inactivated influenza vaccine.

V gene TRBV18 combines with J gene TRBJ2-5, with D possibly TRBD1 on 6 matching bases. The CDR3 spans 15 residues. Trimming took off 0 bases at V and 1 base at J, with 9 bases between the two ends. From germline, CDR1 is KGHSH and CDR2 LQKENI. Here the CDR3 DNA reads TGTGCCAGCTCACCACCAGTCAGGGGCCAAGAGACCCAGTACTTC. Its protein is CASSPPVRGQETQYF.

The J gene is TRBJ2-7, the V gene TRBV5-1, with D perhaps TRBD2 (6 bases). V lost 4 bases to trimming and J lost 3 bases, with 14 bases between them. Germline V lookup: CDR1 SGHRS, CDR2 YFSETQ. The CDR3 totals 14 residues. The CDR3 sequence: CASSPGPGDYEQYF. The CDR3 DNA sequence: TGCGCCAGCAGCCCGGGTCCGGGGGACTACGAGCAGTACTTC.

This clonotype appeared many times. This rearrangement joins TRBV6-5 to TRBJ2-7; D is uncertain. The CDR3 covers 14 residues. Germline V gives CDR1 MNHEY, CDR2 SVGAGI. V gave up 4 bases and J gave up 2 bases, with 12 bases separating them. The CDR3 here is CASSFRTPTYEQYF. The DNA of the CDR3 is TGTGCCAGCAGTTTTCGGACCCCAACCTACGAGCAGTACTTC.

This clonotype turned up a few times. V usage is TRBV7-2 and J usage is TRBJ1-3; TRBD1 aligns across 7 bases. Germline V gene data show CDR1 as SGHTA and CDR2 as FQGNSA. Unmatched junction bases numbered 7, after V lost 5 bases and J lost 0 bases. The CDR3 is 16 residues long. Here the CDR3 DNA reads TGTGCCAGCAGCCCAGGGGGGACTAGCTCTGGAAACACCATATATTTT. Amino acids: CASSPGGTSSGNTIYF.